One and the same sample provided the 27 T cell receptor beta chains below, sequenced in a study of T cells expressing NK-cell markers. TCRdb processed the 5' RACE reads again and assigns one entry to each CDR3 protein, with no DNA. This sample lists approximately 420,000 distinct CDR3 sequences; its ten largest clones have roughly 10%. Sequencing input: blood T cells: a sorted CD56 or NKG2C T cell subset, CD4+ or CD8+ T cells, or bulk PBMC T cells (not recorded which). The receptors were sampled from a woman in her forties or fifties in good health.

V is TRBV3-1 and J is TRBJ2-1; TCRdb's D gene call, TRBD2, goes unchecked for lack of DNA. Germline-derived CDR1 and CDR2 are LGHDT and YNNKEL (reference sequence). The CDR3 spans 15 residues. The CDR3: CASSQAAGGRNEQFF.

This chain's CDR3 is CASSLLGGQLNTEAFF. The chain links TRBV6-1 to TRBJ1-1; TCRdb proposes TRBD1, but this gene call is untestable without DNA. This CDR3 spans 16 amino acids. Germline lookup yields CDR1 MNHNS and CDR2 SASEGT.

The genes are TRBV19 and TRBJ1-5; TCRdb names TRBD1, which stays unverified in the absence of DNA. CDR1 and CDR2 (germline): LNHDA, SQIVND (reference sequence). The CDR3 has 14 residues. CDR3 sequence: CATTTGDGNQPQHF.

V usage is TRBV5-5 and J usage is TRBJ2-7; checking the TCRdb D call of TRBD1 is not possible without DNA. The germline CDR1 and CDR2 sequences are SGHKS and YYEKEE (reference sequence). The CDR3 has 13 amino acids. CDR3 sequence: CASSFGKGYEQYF.

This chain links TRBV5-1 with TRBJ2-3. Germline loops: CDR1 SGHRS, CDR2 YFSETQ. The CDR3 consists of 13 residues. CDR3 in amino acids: CASSLAATDTQYF.

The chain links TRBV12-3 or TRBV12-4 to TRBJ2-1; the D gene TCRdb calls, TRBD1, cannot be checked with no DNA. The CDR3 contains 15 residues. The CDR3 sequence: CASSLGPGTYNEQFF.

The CDR3 is CASTIRSVNTEAFF. The rearrangement uses TRBV19 and TRBJ1-1. This CDR3 comprises 14 residues. CDR1 and CDR2 (germline): LNHDA, SQIVND (reference sequence). The variable domain in full, with the rest retrieved from reference TRBV19 and TRBJ1-1, is DGGITQSPKYLFRKEGQNVTLSCEQNLNHDAMYWYRQDPGQGLRLIYYSQIVNDFQKGDIAEGYSVSREKKESFPLTVTSAQKNPTAFYLCASTIRSVNTEAFFGQGTRLTVV.

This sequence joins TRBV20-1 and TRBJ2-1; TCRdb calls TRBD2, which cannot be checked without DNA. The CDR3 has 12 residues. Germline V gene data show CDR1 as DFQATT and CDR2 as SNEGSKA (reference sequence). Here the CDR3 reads CSASLAGVEQFF.

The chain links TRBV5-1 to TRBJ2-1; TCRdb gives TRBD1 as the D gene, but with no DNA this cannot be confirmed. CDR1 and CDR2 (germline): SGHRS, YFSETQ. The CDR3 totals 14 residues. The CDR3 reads CASSLRRDPNEQFF.

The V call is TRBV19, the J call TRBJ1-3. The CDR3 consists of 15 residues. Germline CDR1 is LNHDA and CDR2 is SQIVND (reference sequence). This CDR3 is CASSIGERFGNTIYF. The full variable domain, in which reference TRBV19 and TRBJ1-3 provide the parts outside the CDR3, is DGGITQSPKYLFRKEGQNVTLSCEQNLNHDAMYWYRQDPGQGLRLIYYSQIVNDFQKGDIAEGYSVSREKKESFPLTVTSAQKNPTAFYLCASSIGERFGNTIYFGEGSWLTVV.

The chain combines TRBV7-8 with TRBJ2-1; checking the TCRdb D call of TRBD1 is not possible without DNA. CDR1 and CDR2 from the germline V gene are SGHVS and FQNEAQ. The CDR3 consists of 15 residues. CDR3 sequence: CASSLGQGWYNEQFF.

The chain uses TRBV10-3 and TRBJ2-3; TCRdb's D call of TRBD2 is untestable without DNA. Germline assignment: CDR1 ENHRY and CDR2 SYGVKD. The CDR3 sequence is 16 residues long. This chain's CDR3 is CATLPGWSHSTDTQYF.

The chain's CDR3 is CASSLESAGGYTF. This rearrangement joins TRBV27 to TRBJ1-2. The germline V gene encodes CDR1 MNHEY and CDR2 SMNVEV (reference sequence). This CDR3 contains 13 residues.

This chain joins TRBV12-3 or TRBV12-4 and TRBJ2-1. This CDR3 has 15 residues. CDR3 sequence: CASREALAFRNEQFF.

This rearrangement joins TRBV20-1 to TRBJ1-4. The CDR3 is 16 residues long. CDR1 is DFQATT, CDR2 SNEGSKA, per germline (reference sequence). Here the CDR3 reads CSARPVDKATNEKLFF.

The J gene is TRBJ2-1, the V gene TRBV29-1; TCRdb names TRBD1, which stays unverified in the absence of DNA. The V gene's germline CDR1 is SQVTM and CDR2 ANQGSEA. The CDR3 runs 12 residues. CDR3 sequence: CSAGRSGDEQFF.

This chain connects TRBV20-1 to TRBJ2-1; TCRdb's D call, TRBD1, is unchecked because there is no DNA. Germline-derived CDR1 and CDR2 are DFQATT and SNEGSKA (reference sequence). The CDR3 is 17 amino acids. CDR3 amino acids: CSAPGAGADSFFNEQFF.

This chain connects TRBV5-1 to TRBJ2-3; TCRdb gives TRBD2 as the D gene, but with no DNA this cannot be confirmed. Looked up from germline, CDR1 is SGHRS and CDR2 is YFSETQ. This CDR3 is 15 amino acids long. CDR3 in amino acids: CASIKGHSRTDTQYF.

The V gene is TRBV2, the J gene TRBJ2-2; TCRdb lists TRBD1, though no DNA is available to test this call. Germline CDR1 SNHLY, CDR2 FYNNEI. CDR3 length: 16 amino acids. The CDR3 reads CASNPGRRSRGGELFF.

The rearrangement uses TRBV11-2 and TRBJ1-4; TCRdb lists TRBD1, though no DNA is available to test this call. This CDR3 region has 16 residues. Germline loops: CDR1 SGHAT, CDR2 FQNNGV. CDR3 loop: CASTPGRGQRNEKLFF.

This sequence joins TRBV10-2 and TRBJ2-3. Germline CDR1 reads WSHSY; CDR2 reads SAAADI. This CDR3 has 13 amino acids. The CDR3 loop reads CASSDRDTDTQYF.

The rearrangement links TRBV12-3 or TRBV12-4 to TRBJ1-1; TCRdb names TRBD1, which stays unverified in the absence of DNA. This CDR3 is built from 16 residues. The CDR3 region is CASSSPWRRTNTEAFF.

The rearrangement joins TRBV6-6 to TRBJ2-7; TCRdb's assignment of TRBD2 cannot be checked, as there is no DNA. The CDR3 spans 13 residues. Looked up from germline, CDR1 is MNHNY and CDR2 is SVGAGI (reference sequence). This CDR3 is CASSLGTLYEQYF.

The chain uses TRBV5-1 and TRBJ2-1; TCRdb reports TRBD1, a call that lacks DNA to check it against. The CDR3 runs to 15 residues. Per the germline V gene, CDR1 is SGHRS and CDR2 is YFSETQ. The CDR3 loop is CASSEQGALYNEQFF.

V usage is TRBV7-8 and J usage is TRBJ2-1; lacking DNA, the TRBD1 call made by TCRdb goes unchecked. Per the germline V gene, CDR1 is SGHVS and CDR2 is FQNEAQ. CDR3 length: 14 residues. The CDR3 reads CASIEGGFYNEQFF.

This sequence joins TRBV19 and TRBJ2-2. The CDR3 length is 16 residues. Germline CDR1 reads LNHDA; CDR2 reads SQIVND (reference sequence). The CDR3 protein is CASSIFRALNTGELFF.

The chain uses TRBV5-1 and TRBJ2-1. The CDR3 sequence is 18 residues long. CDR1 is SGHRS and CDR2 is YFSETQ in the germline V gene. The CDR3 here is CASSLYAIGKSSYNEQFF.